The subject of this entry is one T cell receptor beta chain. The data belong to a study of cytomegalovirus exposure and HLA in healthy donors. The PCR used 60 Vbeta and 13 Jbeta primers. Profiling relied on immunoSEQ multiplex PCR, and the TCRdb table lists in-frame clones only, not all of them. The sample has around 110,000 clones, about 70% seen once; the top ten hold 0.6% to 1%. Sequenced: PBMCs. The sequence derives from a boy younger than 18 in good health and CMV-seronegative.

DNA for the CDR3: TGTGCCAGCAGCCAGGACAGGACCAACTATGGCTACACCTTC. Translated: CASSQDRTNYGYTF. The chain has TRBV6-5 and TRBJ1-2; 7 bases map to TRBD1. Germline CDR1 reads MNHEY; CDR2 reads SVGAGI. Trimming removed 6 bases from V and 2 bases from J; junction bases left unmatched: 6. The CDR3 spans 14 residues.